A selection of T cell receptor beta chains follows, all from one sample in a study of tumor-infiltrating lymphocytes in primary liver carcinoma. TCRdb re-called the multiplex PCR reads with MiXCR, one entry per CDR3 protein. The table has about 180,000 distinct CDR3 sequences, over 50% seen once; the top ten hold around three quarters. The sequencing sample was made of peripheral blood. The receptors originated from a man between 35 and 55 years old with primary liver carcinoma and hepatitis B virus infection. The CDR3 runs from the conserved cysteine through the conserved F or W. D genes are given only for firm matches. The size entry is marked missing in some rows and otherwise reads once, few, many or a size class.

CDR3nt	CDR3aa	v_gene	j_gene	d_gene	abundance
TGTGCCAGCAGCGACTCGAATCGGGGGGGCTACACCTTC	CASSDSNRGGYTF	TRBV6-5	TRBJ1-2	.	.
TGCGCCAGCAGTATGACAGACGAAGAGACCCAATACTTC	CASSMTDEETQYF	TRBV10-1	TRBJ2-5	.	.
TGTGCCAGCAGCTTAGATCTTGAATTGACAGGGTTGGGCACCGGGGAGCTGTTTTTT	CASSLDLELTGLGTGELFF	TRBV11-2	TRBJ2-2	TRBD1	many
TGTGCCATCAGTGAGGACAGGGAGCACGAGCAGTACTTC	CAISEDREHEQYF	TRBV10-3	TRBJ2-7	TRBD1	.
TGTGCCAGCAGTTTAGCCACAGGGGCCTACGAGCAGTACTTC	CASSLATGAYEQYF	TRBV28	TRBJ2-7	TRBD1	few
TGTGCCATCAGTGAGGGAAGCAACTCTGGGGCCAACGTCCTGACTTTC	CAISEGSNSGANVLTF	TRBV10-3	TRBJ2-6	.	few
TGTGCCAGCAGCCCTGGTGGCGAGCAGTACTTC	CASSPGGEQYF	TRBV11-1	TRBJ2-7	.	.
TGTGCCAGCAGCTTAGAAGTACGGTGGGAAGGGACCCAGTACTTC	CASSLEVRWEGTQYF	TRBV11-2	TRBJ2-5	.	.
TGTGCCAGCAGCTTGGGAGGCGGGAATAGCAATCAGCCCCAGCATTTT	CASSLGGGNSNQPQHF	TRBV5-6	TRBJ1-5	.	.
TGCAGCGTTCGTGGGACGGCTCTCACAGATACGCAGTATTTT	CSVRGTALTDTQYF	TRBV29-1	TRBJ2-3	.	.
TGCGCCAGCAGCCATCTGACTAGCGGCTACTACGAGCAGTACTTC	CASSHLTSGYYEQYF	TRBV4-1	TRBJ2-7	TRBD2	.
TGTGCCAGCAGCTTAATGGGGACTAGCGATAGAGACATTCAGTACTTC	CASSLMGTSDRDIQYF	TRBV7-2	TRBJ2-4	TRBD2	.
TGCGCCAGCCGCCACCTCGGGGAGCAGTACTTC	CASRHLGEQYF	TRBV10-2	TRBJ2-7	.	.
TGTGCCAGCAGTTCCCTCAGGGGGGGGGCCTACGAGCAGTACTTC	CASSSLRGGAYEQYF	TRBV12-3/TRBV12-4	TRBJ2-7	.	once
TGTGCCAGCAGTCCCGGACTTCCCGGCCTGGGGGGGAGTTTCAACACCTGGGAGCTGTTTTTT	CASSPGLPGLGGSFNTWELFF	TRBV5-6	TRBJ2-2	TRBD2	.
TGCGCCAGCAGCCCTGGGGGTTATACTCTTAGCACTGAAGCTTTCTTT	CASSPGGYTLSTEAFF	TRBV4-1	TRBJ1-1	.	.
TGCGCCAGCAGCCAAGATTCTATCAGCATAGCCAGGCAAGAGACCCAGTACTTC	CASSQDSISIARQETQYF	TRBV4-1	TRBJ2-5	.	few
TGTGCCAGTCGGAGTGGTGAGCAGCTCTTC	CASRSGEQLF	TRBV11-2	TRBJ2-1	.	.
TGTGCTAGTGGTTTGTCAGGATACCAAGAGACCCAGTACTTC	CASGLSGYQETQYF	TRBV12-5	TRBJ2-5	.	few
TGTGCCAGCAACGACAGGGTCGGGGAGACCCAGTACTTC	CASNDRVGETQYF	TRBV6-6	TRBJ2-5	TRBD1	.
TGTGCCTGCGAAACCGGGACTAACTACAATGAGCAGTTCTTC	CACETGTNYNEQFF	TRBV30	TRBJ2-1	TRBD2	.
TGTGCCAGCAACCCGGAGGGCAGGAGCAATGAGCAGTTCTTC	CASNPEGRSNEQFF	TRBV6-5	TRBJ2-1	.	many
TGTGCCAGCAGCACAACTAGCGGGGGTTCCTACAATGAGCAGTTCTTC	CASSTTSGGSYNEQFF	TRBV6-2/TRBV6-3	TRBJ2-1	TRBD2	.
TGTGCCAGCAGCGGTGGCCCTTATGGCTACACCTTC	CASSGGPYGYTF	TRBV21-1	TRBJ1-2	.	.
TGTGCCAGCACTGAGGGAACTTACACTGAAGCTTTCTTT	CASTEGTYTEAFF	TRBV6-5	TRBJ1-1	.	.
TGTGCCATCAGAGGGACAGGGGGCCATGGGGCCAACGTCCTGACTTTC	CAIRGTGGHGANVLTF	TRBV10-3	TRBJ2-6	TRBD1	.
TGTGCCAGCAGCTTAGGAGGGGCCCACTATGGCTACACCTTC	CASSLGGAHYGYTF	TRBV11-2	TRBJ1-2	.	many
TGTGCCAGCACGGAAGTTCCCAACACCGGGGAGCTGTTTTTT	CASTEVPNTGELFF	TRBV12-3/TRBV12-4	TRBJ2-2	.	many
TGTGCCGGCACCGATCCCGGGACCGCGAACACCGGGGAGCTGTTTTTT	CAGTDPGTANTGELFF	TRBV12-3/TRBV12-4	TRBJ2-2	.	.
TGTGCCAGCAGGGCAGAGGAAGGTTCACCCCTCCACTTT	CASRAEEGSPLHF	TRBV12-3/TRBV12-4	TRBJ1-6	.	.
TGTGCCAGCAGTTTGCAGCGGGAGTCCTACGAGCAGTACTTC	CASSLQRESYEQYF	TRBV12-3/TRBV12-4	TRBJ2-7	TRBD2	.
TGTGCCAGCAGTCCCCTCGCCATCGGGGAGCTGTTTTTT	CASSPLAIGELFF	TRBV12-3/TRBV12-4	TRBJ2-2	.	.
TGTGCCAGCAGTTTTAATGAAGGGAATGAGCAGTTCTTC	CASSFNEGNEQFF	TRBV12-3/TRBV12-4	TRBJ2-1	.	few
TGTGCCAGCAGTTCGGGGACAGGGGCCTCCACCAGGGAGCTGTTTTTC	CASSSGTGASTRELFF	TRBV11-2	TRBJ2-2	TRBD1	.
TGTGCCAGCCGGGACTCAGAAGGTCATGGCTACACCTTC	CASRDSEGHGYTF	TRBV6-5	TRBJ1-2	.	few
TGCGCCAGCAGGTTCCTAAAAAATGAGAAACTGTTTTTT	CASRFLKNEKLFF	TRBV10-2	TRBJ1-4	.	.
TGTGCCAGCAGTTTCATTAGGGAGAATGAAAAACTGTTTTTT	CASSFIRENEKLFF	TRBV28	TRBJ1-4	.	.
TGTGCCAGCAGTACCCCAGGGGGATGGGATGGCTACACCTTC	CASSTPGGWDGYTF	TRBV6-5	TRBJ1-2	TRBD1	.
TGTGCCAGCAGTCCTGGACAGCTGGAAAAACTGTTTTTT	CASSPGQLEKLFF	TRBV7-8	TRBJ1-4	.	few
TGTGCCACACGCGACGGCAGCCAAGAGACCCAGTACTTC	CATRDGSQETQYF	TRBV12-3/TRBV12-4	TRBJ2-5	.	few
TGTGCCAGCAGTAGACAGGGCGGCGAGAACCAGTACTTC	CASSRQGGENQYF	TRBV6-6	TRBJ2-5	TRBD1	once
TGTGCCAGCAGTTTCTCACAGGGGAACGAGCAGTACTTC	CASSFSQGNEQYF	TRBV6-6	TRBJ2-7	TRBD1	.
TGTGCCAGCAGGACGGAAGGGACTAGCGGGTACCGCTCTGGGGCCAACGTCCTGACTTTC	CASRTEGTSGYRSGANVLTF	TRBV6-1	TRBJ2-6	TRBD2	.
TGTGCCAGCCTCTCGTGGGGTTCATCAGAGACCAAGTACTTC	CASLSWGSSETKYF	TRBV7-8	TRBJ2-5	.	.
TGCGCCAGCAGCCAAGATCAAGGGACTAGCCAGGGTGCCGGGGAGCTGTTTTTT	CASSQDQGTSQGAGELFF	TRBV4-1	TRBJ2-2	TRBD2	once
TGTGCCAGCACAAGAGCTAGCGGGATCTCCTACGAGCAGTACTTC	CASTRASGISYEQYF	TRBV13	TRBJ2-7	TRBD2	.
TGTGCCAGCAGCTTAACCGAGAGAGCATACGAGCAGTGCTTC	CASSLTERAYEQCF	TRBV11-2	TRBJ2-7	.	.
TGCAGCGCCCGACCGGACGGGTATGGCTACACCTTC	CSARPDGYGYTF	TRBV29-1	TRBJ1-2	.	.
TGCAGCGTTGTTCAGCATACGCAGTATTTT	CSVVQHTQYF	TRBV29-1	TRBJ2-3	.	many
TGCACCAGCAGGGAACGGGTAGCCAAAAACATTCAGTACTTC	CTSRERVAKNIQYF	TRBV1	TRBJ2-4	.	.
TGTGCCAGCAGTTTAGGTAAGGGACTAGATGCTGCTGAGCAGTTCTTC	CASSLGKGLDAAEQFF	TRBV12-3/TRBV12-4	TRBJ2-1	TRBD2	.
TGTGCCAGCAGTGGCCTGCGAGGGGGGACCTACGAGCAGTACTTC	CASSGLRGGTYEQYF	TRBV6-5	TRBJ2-7	.	.
TGTGCCAGCAGTGAAGCGACAGGACTAGCGGGCGTGGGGAATGAGCAGTTCTTC	CASSEATGLAGVGNEQFF	TRBV6-1	TRBJ2-1	TRBD2	.